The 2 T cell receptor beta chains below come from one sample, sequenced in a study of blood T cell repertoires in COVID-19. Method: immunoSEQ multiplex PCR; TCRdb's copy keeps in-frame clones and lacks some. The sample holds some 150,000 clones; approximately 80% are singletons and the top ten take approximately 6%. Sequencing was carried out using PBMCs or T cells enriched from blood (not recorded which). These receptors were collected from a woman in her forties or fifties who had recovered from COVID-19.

The CDR3: CASSVSGTDTQYF. DNA of the CDR3: TGTGCCAGCAGCGTCTCCGGCACAGATACGCAGTATTTT. V and J are TRBV7-2 and TRBJ2-3; D ambiguous. The CDR3 extends over 13 amino acids. Trimming stripped 5 bases from V and 1 base from J, with 7 bases between. Germline V CDR1 and CDR2: SGHTA, FQGNSA.

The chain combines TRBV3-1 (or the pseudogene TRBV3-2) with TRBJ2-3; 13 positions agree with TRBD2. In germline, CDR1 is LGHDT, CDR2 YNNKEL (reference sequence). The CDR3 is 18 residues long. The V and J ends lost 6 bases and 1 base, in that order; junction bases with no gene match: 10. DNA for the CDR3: TGTGCCAGCAGACGTACTAGCGGGGGGGCGGTAGGCACAGATACGCAGTATTTT. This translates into CASRRTSGGAVGTDTQYF.